This record covers a single TCR beta chain. Antigen unknown. Some clones are missing from TCRdb's copy, which holds only in-frame ones; the method was immunoSEQ multiplex PCR. The table lists about 180,000 clones, 85% to 95% of them singletons. The data stem from a study of T cell responses to AZD1222 COVID-19 vaccine. Study results and limitations: When two AZD1222 doses had been given, Spike-specific TCR breadth and depth rose. Possibly, clonal diversity was underestimated; donors were largely white British and included more females.

Per germline, CDR1 SGHNT and CDR2 YYREEE (reference sequence). The V and J ends lost 3 bases and 3 bases respectively, with 22 bases between them. The CDR3 is 17 amino acids. The V call is TRBV5-4, the J call TRBJ2-7, with a tentative D call TRBD1 (6 bases). The sequenced sample was peripheral blood, obtained 28 days after the second AZD1222 dose. The sequence came from an adult who received the AZD1222 COVID-19 vaccine. CDR3 DNA sequence: TGTGCCAGCAGCTCGGCCCCCCAGGGACACTGGAACTACGAGCAGTACTTC. Its translation: CASSSAPQGHWNYEQYF.